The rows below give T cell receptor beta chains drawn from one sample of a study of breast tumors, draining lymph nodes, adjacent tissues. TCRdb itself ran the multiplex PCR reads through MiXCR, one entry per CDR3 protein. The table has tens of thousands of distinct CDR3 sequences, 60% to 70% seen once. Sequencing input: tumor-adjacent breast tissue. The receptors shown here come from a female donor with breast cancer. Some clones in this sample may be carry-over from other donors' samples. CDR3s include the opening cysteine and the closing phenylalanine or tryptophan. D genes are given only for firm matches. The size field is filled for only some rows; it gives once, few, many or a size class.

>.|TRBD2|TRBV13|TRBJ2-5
CASSLGSIAGGRETQYF
TGTGCCAGCAGCTTAGGCAGTATAGCGGGAGGCCGGGAGACCCAGTACTTC
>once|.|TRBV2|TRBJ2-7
CASSVRGIEYERYF
TGTGCCAGCAGCGTTAGAGGGATCGAGTACGAGCGGTACTTC
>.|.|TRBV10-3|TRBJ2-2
CAISVEGINTGELSF
TGTGCTATCAGTGTAGAAGGGATCAACACCGGGGAGCTGTCTTTT
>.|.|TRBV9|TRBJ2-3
CASSSGDRSRGTQYF
TGTGCCAGCAGCTCCGGCGACCGAAGTAGGGGTACGCAGTATTTT
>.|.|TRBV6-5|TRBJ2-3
CASSYNKGTDTQYF
TGTGCCAGCAGTTACAATAAAGGCACAGATACGCAGTATTTT
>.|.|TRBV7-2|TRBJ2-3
CASSLRDTTDTQYF
TGTGCCAGCAGCTTAAGGGACACCACAGATACGCAGTATTTT
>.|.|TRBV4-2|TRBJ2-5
CASSQAGTRLETQYF
TGTGCCAGCAGCCAAGCTGGGACCCGGTTAGAGACCCAGTACTTC
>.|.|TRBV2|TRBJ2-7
CASRWQGGLGRGHEQCF
TGTGCCAGCAGGTGGCAGGGGGGGCTAGGAAGGGGGCACGAGCAGTGCTTC
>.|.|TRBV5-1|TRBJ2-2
CASSLEGRGTGELFF
TGCGCCAGCAGCTTGGAAGGTCGGGGGACCGGGGAGCTGTTTTTT
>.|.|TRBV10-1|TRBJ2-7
CASSEGTLYEQYF
TGCGCCAGCAGTGAAGGGACCCTCTACGAGCAGTACTTC
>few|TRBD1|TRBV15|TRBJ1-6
CATSQQGASSPLHF
TGTGCCACCAGTCAACAGGGGGCCAGTTCACCCCTCCACTTT
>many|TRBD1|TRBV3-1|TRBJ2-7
CASSQGGIWQGAYEQYF
TGTGCCAGCAGCCAAGGGGGGATTTGGCAGGGGGCCTACGAGCAGTACTTC
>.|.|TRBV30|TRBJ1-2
CAWSSGQTDYTF
TGTGCCTGGAGTAGTGGACAGACCGACTACACCTTC
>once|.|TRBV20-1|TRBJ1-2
CSAASRNVNYGYTF
TGCAGTGCTGCATCCAGAAATGTTAACTATGGCTACACCTTC
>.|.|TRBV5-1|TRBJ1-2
CASSLTGKEAYGYTF
TGCGCCAGCAGCTTGACAGGGAAAGAGGCCTATGGCTACACCTTC
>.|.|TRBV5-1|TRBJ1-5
CASSWGGDNQPQHF
TGCGCCAGCAGCTGGGGGGGTGACAATCAGCCCCAGCATTTT
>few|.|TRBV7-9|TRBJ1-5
CASSPGNSNQPQHF
TGTGCCAGCAGCCCCGGCAATAGCAATCAGCCCCAGCATTTT
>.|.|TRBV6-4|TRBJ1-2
CASMIWTGYTF
TGTGCCAGCATGATATGGACGGGCTACACCTTC
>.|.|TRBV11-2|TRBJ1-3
CASSPSGNTIYF
TGTGCCAGCAGCCCTTCCGGAAACACCATATATTTT
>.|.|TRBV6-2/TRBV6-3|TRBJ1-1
CASITAALTEAFF
TGTGCCAGCATTACCGCGGCACTCACTGAAGCTTTCTTT
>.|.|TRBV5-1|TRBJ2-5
CASSLGRLETQYF
TGCGCCAGCAGCTTGGGGAGACTAGAGACCCAGTACTTC
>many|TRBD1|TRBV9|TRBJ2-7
CASSIHLDRGREQYF
TGTGCCAGCAGCATCCACCTTGACAGGGGTCGCGAGCAGTACTTC
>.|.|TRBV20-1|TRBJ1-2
CSARDQTAGGYTF
TGCAGTGCTAGAGATCAGACAGCTGGTGGCTACACCTTC
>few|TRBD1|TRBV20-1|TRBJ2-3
CSALEPRQGLTDTQYF
TGCAGTGCCCTAGAACCCAGACAGGGTTTAACAGATACGCAGTATTTT
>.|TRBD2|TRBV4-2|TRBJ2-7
CASSQTIAGSTYEQYF
TGTGCCAGCAGCCAAACTATAGCGGGTTCTACCTACGAGCAGTACTTC
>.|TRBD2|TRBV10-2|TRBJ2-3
CASSRASGRARTDTQYF
TGCGCCAGCTCCAGGGCTAGCGGGAGGGCGCGCACAGATACGCAGTATTTT
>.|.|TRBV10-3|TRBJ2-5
CAISERESQETQYF
TGTGCCATCAGTGAGCGGGAATCCCAAGAGACCCAGTACTTC
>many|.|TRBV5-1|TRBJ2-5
CASSFSQETQYF
TGCGCCAGCAGCTTCAGTCAGGAGACCCAGTACTTC
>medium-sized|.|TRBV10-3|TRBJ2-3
CAISESKGGDTQYF
TGTGCCATCAGTGAGTCGAAGGGGGGCGATACGCAGTATTTT
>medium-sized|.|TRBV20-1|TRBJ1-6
CSALQGTNSPLHF
TGCAGTGCTCTACAGGGTACAAATTCACCCCTCCACTTT
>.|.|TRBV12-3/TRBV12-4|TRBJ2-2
CASITRFPNTGELFF
TGTGCCAGCATCACTAGGTTCCCGAACACCGGGGAGCTGTTTTTT
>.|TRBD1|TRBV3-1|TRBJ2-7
CASSQGQGLAYEQYF
TGTGCCAGCAGCCAAGGACAGGGGTTGGCCTACGAGCAGTACTTC
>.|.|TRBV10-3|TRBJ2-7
CAISGTGTAYF
TGTGCCATCAGTGGGACCGGGACGGCATACTTC
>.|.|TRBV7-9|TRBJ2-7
CASSLYQGHEQYF
TGTGCCAGCAGCTTGTACCAGGGCCACGAGCAGTACTTC
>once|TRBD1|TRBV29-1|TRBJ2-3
CSVAGTGRSSHRSTDTQYF
TGCAGCGTTGCCGGGACAGGAAGATCTTCTCACCGCAGCACAGATACGCAGTATTTT
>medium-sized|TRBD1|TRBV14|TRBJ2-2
CASSHGTGGQTGTGELFF
TGTGCCAGCAGCCACGGGACAGGGGGCCAGACTGGCACCGGGGAGCTGTTTTTT
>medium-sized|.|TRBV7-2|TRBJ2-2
CASSLRQTGELFF
TGTGCCAGCAGCTTAAGGCAAACCGGGGAGCTGTTTTTT
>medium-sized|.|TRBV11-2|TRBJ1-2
CASRGQGRVVCGYTF
TGTGCCAGCAGGGGGCAGGGCAGGGTGGTGTGTGGCTACACCTTC
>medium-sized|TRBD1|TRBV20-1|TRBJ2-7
CSARLNRGRNYEQYF
TGCAGTGCTAGACTAAACAGGGGGAGGAACTACGAGCAGTACTTC
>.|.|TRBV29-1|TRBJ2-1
CSVERYNEQFF
TGCAGCGTTGAACGCTACAATGAGCAGTTCTTC
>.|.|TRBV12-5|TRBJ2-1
CASGLASSYNEQFF
TGTGCTAGTGGTTTAGCGAGCTCCTACAATGAGCAGTTCTTC
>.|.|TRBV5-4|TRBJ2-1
CASSGPGDNEQFF
TGTGCCAGCAGCGGCCCGGGGGACAATGAGCAGTTCTTC
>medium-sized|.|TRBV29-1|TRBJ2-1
CSVEDGGRRSYNEQFF
TGCAGCGTTGAAGATGGGGGGCGGCGCTCCTACAATGAGCAGTTCTTC